Shown below are 10 T cell receptor beta chains from a single sample sequenced in a study of Ad26.COV2.S vaccination and SARS-CoV-2 variants. The repertoire was sequenced with immunoSEQ multiplex PCR; TCRdb's copy has only in-frame clones and lacks some. The repertoire has about 350,000 clones, about 90% of them found once; the top ten carry about 3.8%. Specimen: peripheral blood, collected after recovery from COVID-19. The receptors here all came from a human donor who had recovered from COVID-19.

The V call is TRBV6-1, the J call TRBJ1-1; D unresolved. The V gene lost 0 bases and the J gene lost 3 bases, with 5 bases spanning the gap. Germline V gene lookup returns CDR1 MNHNS and CDR2 SASEGT. The CDR3 length is 13 residues. The CDR3 loop is CASSEAPDTEAFF. CDR3 coding DNA: TGTGCCAGCAGTGAAGCCCCGGACACTGAAGCTTTCTTT.

This clone is a singleton in its sample. J is TRBJ1-1 and V is TRBV9; D is possibly TRBD1 (5 bases). V lost 3 bases and J 4 bases, leaving 13 bases between the germline ends. Per germline, CDR1 SGDLS and CDR2 YYNGEE. CDR3 length: 14 residues. As DNA, the CDR3 is TGTGCCAGCAGCGCGGGACTCCAAGGCACTGAAGCTTTCTTT. Translating it yields CASSAGLQGTEAFF.

The rearrangement uses TRBV4-1 and TRBJ1-4; D is unclear. Germline V lookup: CDR1 MGHRA, CDR2 YSYEKL. This CDR3 contains 13 residues. V was pared by 1 base and J by 8 bases, with 8 bases between. The CDR3 loop reads CASSQVPGEKLFF. CDR3 sequence (DNA): TGCGCCAGCAGCCAAGTTCCGGGGGAAAAACTGTTTTTT.

This clone was picked up a small number of times. The rearrangement uses TRBV7-8 and TRBJ1-5, with 7 bases aligning to TRBD1. CDR1 is SGHVS, CDR2 FQNEAQ, per germline. This CDR3 region has 18 residues. Trimming at V came to 5 bases and at J to 0 bases, leaving 13 bases not matched to a gene. CDR3 amino acids: CASSPRPAGGISNQPQHF. The CDR3 DNA reads as TGTGCCAGCAGCCCCCGGCCCGCAGGGGGAATTAGCAATCAGCCCCAGCATTTT.

The V call is TRBV5-1, the J call TRBJ1-1; D call uncertain. V gave up 0 bases and J gave up 0 bases, with 12 bases separating them. Germline-derived CDR1 and CDR2 are SGHRS and YFSETQ. The CDR3 sequence is 16 residues long. The CDR3 spells CASSLAFGPMNTEAFF. In DNA, the CDR3 is TGCGCCAGCAGCTTGGCATTCGGACCCATGAACACTGAAGCTTTCTTT. Full variable domain (remainder filled in from reference TRBV5-1 and TRBJ1-1): KAGVTQTPRYLIKTRGQQVTLSCSPISGHRSVSWYQQTPGQGLQFLFEYFSETQRNKGNFPGRFSGRQFSNSRSEMNVSTLELGDSALYLCASSLAFGPMNTEAFFGQGTRLTVV.

The gene calls are TRBV5-4 and TRBJ2-5; 9 nucleotides align to TRBD2. The CDR3 is 16 amino acids. The V and J ends lost 2 bases and 2 bases, in that order; junction bases with no gene match: 7. Per the germline V gene, CDR1 is SGHNT and CDR2 is YYREEE (reference sequence). CDR3 sequence reads: CASSLGSGGLQETQYF. CDR3 sequence (DNA): TGTGCCAGCAGCTTAGGCAGCGGGGGGCTGCAAGAGACCCAGTACTTC.

This clone was detected once. The V gene is TRBV27, the J gene TRBJ2-3; D might be TRBD2 (5 bases). Germline V gene data show CDR1 as MNHEY and CDR2 as SMNVEV (reference sequence). CDR3 length: 14 amino acids. V shed 2 bases and J shed 4 bases, with 10 bases lying between them. This CDR3 reads CASSLTAGPDTQYF. CDR3 bases: TGTGCCAGCAGTTTAACCGCGGGTCCAGATACGCAGTATTTT.

The V and J genes are TRBV5-4 and TRBJ1-2; no clear D. The CDR3 spans 14 residues. CDR1 is SGHNT and CDR2 is YYREEE in the germline V gene (reference sequence). V lost 0 bases and J lost 6, with 12 bases in between. CDR3 sequence (DNA): TGTGCCAGCAGCTTGGGCCCTAGCGCTGATGGCTACACCTTC. It translates to CASSLGPSADGYTF.

This chain's CDR3 is CASSIRTSPETQYF. For the CDR3, the DNA is TGTGCCAGTAGTATCAGGACTAGTCCAGAGACCCAGTACTTC. The chain joins TRBV19 to TRBJ2-5; 7 bases fit TRBD2. The CDR3 covers 14 residues. Per the germline V gene, CDR1 is LNHDA and CDR2 is SQIVND (reference sequence). After removal of 3 bases from V and 4 bases from J, the junction contained 5 bases not matched to a gene.

This rearrangement joins TRBV6-2 or TRBV6-3 to TRBJ2-3, with TRBD2 as a possible D gene (5 bases). From germline, CDR1 is MNHEY and CDR2 SVGEGT. Trimming removed 5 bases at V and 2 bases at J, with 17 bases between. This CDR3 contains 16 residues. The CDR3 bases are TGTGCCAGCAGTCCCCCAGGAAGCGGACTCACAGATACGCAGTATTTT. Translation gives CASSPPGSGLTDTQYF.